Reported below is one T cell receptor (beta chain). It has no known antigen specificity. One end of the junction does not line up with germline, which may come from a read error. Samples from volunteer blood donors who had recovered from COVID-19 were contributed by a second Seattle source. The collaborating institutions used their own protocols to collect whole blood in K2EDTA tubes. For TCRbeta analysis, collaborator samples were shipped as frozen whole blood, as isolated PBMCs, or as DNA extracted from either sample type. TCRbeta CDR3 regions were amplified from genomic DNA using the immunoSEQ Assay, a bias-controlled multiplex PCR. As for the original processing: The number of nucleated cells in each sample was estimated from the amplification of reference gene primers within the assay. To quantify the absolute abundance of each unique TCRbeta CDR3 rearrangement, sequence reads were collapsed and filtered. For each sample, productive Simpson clonality was calculated as the square root of Simpson's diversity index over productive rearrangements. The clones in this table, taken by TCRdb from immuneACCESS, are in-frame only. Not every clone is retained; where verified, under half of the shortfall comes from an unresolved V gene, and the cause of the rest is unknown. V and J calls and clone size are copied from that table; D and trimming were computed from the DNA. The sample contains about 220,000 clones, roughly 80% of them found a single time. The biggest ten clones account for approximately 3% of the sample.

Via the germline V gene, CDR1 is SGHTA and CDR2 FQGNSA. The CDR3 has 14 amino acids, counting the end cysteine and phenylalanine. The read is trimmed to its CDR3 DNA, 42 bases read in frame from base 1. The data belong to a study of blood T cell repertoires in COVID-19 (dated by TCRdb to 2019 to 2021). Broadly, across the study: Collaborator samples came from the United States, Italy and Spain and covered acute and convalescent phases of COVID-19. The repertoires were released in a freely available public database meant as a resource for research on the immune response to SARS-CoV-2. A de-identified subject ID, COVID-19 status, age in years and sex were almost always included in the sample metadata. The samples were drawn from the first 160 participants of the ongoing ImmuneRACE study and from about 1,200 subjects provided by 6 global collaborators. Deeply sampled blood TCRbeta repertoires from subjects exposed to, actively infected with, or recovered from COVID-19 were included in the dataset. The prospective study material was composed of cDNA or gDNA derived from T cells, B-cell-depleted T cells, or PBMCs. Where available, HLA class I and class II types were obtained from metadata supplied by the sample provider rather than from assay-based typing. What the study reported, not specific to this receptor: How much clinical and demographic metadata was included differed by source and by participant, and the metadata was provided uncurated.

This TCR was sampled from a woman aged 30 to 39 who had recovered from COVID-19. This sequence uses TRBV7-2 and TRBJ1-4; the D gene is possibly TRBD1, with 6 bases matching. The sample was peripheral blood. The CDR3 region has the sequence CASSYYRDNGKLFF. The DNA sequence is given as TGTGCCAGCAGCTACTACCGGGACAATGGAAAACTGTTTTTT.